These 18 T cell receptor beta chains originate from one sample sequenced in a study of blood T cell repertoires in COVID-19. The assay was immunoSEQ multiplex PCR, and TCRdb's table has in-frame clones only and misses some. The sample has 85,000 to 95,000 clones; roughly 89% are singletons. Specimen: peripheral blood. These receptors were obtained from a woman of 80 years or more with active COVID-19.

CDR3 protein: CASQTGGRGYGYTF. Here the CDR3 DNA reads TGTGCCAGCCAAACAGGGGGCAGAGGGTATGGCTACACCTTC. The chain employs TRBV19 and TRBJ1-2; 9 positions match TRBD1. V was pared by 9 bases and J by 5 bases, with 10 bases of the junction left unmatched. The CDR3 is 14 amino acids. CDR1 is LNHDA, CDR2 SQIVND, per germline (reference sequence).

V and J are TRBV7-9 and TRBJ2-1; possible D gene TRBD2, 5 bases. From germline, CDR1 is SEHNR and CDR2 FQNEAQ (reference sequence). The CDR3 covers 14 residues. Trimming removed 1 base from V and 5 bases from J, with 9 bases in between. The CDR3 here is CASSLGPGNNEQFF. The CDR3 DNA reads TGTGCCAGCAGCTTAGGGCCGGGAAACAATGAGCAGTTCTTC.

The gene calls are TRBV12-3 or TRBV12-4 and TRBJ1-1; D remains ambiguous. The CDR3 spans 12 residues. V was clipped by 8 bases and J by 1 base, with 8 bases between them. For the CDR3, the DNA is TGTGCCAGCGGCTCGTCGAACACTGAAGCTTTCTTT. Amino acids: CASGSSNTEAFF.

The CDR3 reads CASKGAGSSYNEQFF. CDR3 coding DNA: TGCGCCAGCAAAGGAGCGGGAAGTTCCTACAATGAGCAGTTCTTC. The gene calls are TRBV10-2 and TRBJ2-1; 7 nucleotides line up with TRBD2. After removal of 7 bases from V and 1 base from J, the junction contained 7 bases not matched to a gene. From germline, CDR1 is WSHSY and CDR2 SAAADI. This CDR3 comprises 15 residues.

This sequence joins TRBV18 and TRBJ1-1; maybe TRBD1 (5 bases). Germline V gene data show CDR1 as KGHSH and CDR2 as LQKENI. The CDR3 contains 15 residues. V was shortened by 2 bases and J by 3 bases, with 13 bases between the two germline ends. CDR3 nucleotides: TGTGCCAGCTCACCAAATCCAGGGCCTCACACTGAAGCTTTCTTT. Residues: CASSPNPGPHTEAFF.

This chain uses TRBV5-4 with TRBJ1-6; D unresolved. The V and J ends lost 4 bases and 5 bases respectively, with 10 bases between them. CDR1 is SGHNT and CDR2 is YYREEE in the germline V gene (reference sequence). CDR3 size: 14 residues. The CDR3 nucleotides are TGTGCCAGCAGCCATAGAGAGAATAATTCACCCCTCCACTTT. As protein: CASSHRENNSPLHF. The whole variable domain, filled in from reference TRBV5-4 and TRBJ1-6, reads ETGVTQSPTHLIKTRGQQVTLRCSSQSGHNTVSWYQQALGQGPQFIFQYYREEENGRGNFPPRFSGLQFPNYSSELNVNALELDDSALYLCASSHRENNSPLHFGNGTRLTVT.

Only one count was recorded for this clone. The rearrangement joins TRBV11-3 to TRBJ2-7, with a tentative D call TRBD2 (5 bases). V lost 2 bases and J 4 bases, leaving 12 bases between the germline ends. The CDR3 runs 14 residues. Germline V CDR1 and CDR2: SGHNT, YENEEA. The CDR3 spells CASSLLSTGYEQYF. The CDR3 bases are TGTGCCAGCAGCTTATTATCGACGGGATACGAGCAGTACTTC.

J is TRBJ2-2 and V is TRBV19, with TRBD2 matching 13 bases. Unmatched junction bases numbered 7, after V lost 7 bases and J lost 5 bases. The CDR3 length is 16 residues. The germline V gene encodes CDR1 LNHDA and CDR2 SQIVND (reference sequence). CDR3 nucleotides: TGTGCCAGTACTCGGACTAGCGGGAGACCGACCGGGGAGCTGTTTTTT. It codes for CASTRTSGRPTGELFF.

The chain joins TRBV9 to TRBJ1-1, with 8 bases matching TRBD1. Trimming removed 4 bases from V and 10 bases from J; junction bases left unmatched: 12. Germline V gene sequence: CDR1 SGDLS, CDR2 YYNGEE. This CDR3 is built from 14 residues. The CDR3 loop reads CASSPNPDREGAFF. CDR3 DNA: TGTGCCAGCAGCCCCAACCCGGACAGGGAGGGAGCTTTCTTT.

CDR3 region: CASSMATGPQGEQYF. The CDR3 DNA is TGTGCCAGCAGCATGGCGACAGGGCCGCAGGGGGAGCAGTACTTC. The V gene is TRBV28, the J gene TRBJ2-7; 7 positions match TRBD1. Germline CDR1 is MDHEN and CDR2 is SYDVKM. V was clipped by 6 bases and J by 7 bases; unmatched bases: 15. The CDR3 is 15 residues long.

The rearrangement uses TRBV19 and TRBJ2-4; 12 bases match TRBD1. The CDR3 has 14 amino acids. Germline V gene sequence: CDR1 LNHDA, CDR2 SQIVND (reference sequence). V was pared by 3 bases and J by 8 bases, with 2 bases of the junction left unmatched. CDR3 protein: CASSIWDRGHIQYF. CDR3 sequence (DNA): TGTGCCAGTAGTATTTGGGACAGGGGGCACATTCAGTACTTC. Looking up the rest from reference TRBV19 and TRBJ2-4 gives the full variable domain: DGGITQSPKYLFRKEGQNVTLSCEQNLNHDAMYWYRQDPGQGLRLIYYSQIVNDFQKGDIAEGYSVSREKKESFPLTVTSAQKNPTAFYLCASSIWDRGHIQYFGAGTRLSVL.

The V call is TRBV5-1, the J call TRBJ2-3; D perhaps matches TRBD2 (6 bases). This CDR3 comprises 14 residues. The V end lost 3 bases, the J end lost 6 bases, and 14 bases lay between the germline ends. In germline, CDR1 is SGHRS, CDR2 YFSETQ. CDR3 protein: CASSYGDAGDTQYF. The CDR3 DNA is TGCGCCAGCAGCTACGGAGACGCGGGGGATACGCAGTATTTT. Based on the CDR3 plus reference TRBV5-1 and TRBJ2-3, the full variable domain is KAGVTQTPRYLIKTRGQQVTLSCSPISGHRSVSWYQQTPGQGLQFLFEYFSETQRNKGNFPGRFSGRQFSNSRSEMNVSTLELGDSALYLCASSYGDAGDTQYFGPGTRLTVL.

The chain has TRBV5-6 and TRBJ2-2; 8 bases line up with TRBD2. The germline V gene encodes CDR1 SGHDT and CDR2 YYEEEE. J gave up 6 bases and V 2 bases, and 9 bases lay outside the gene matches. CDR3 length equals 16 residues. The CDR3 protein is CASSLLGLAGSGELFF. The CDR3 coding sequence is TGTGCCAGCAGCTTATTAGGACTAGCAGGTTCCGGGGAGCTGTTTTTT.

J is TRBJ1-6 and V is TRBV6-5; 7 bases line up with TRBD1. Germline CDR1 is MNHEY and CDR2 is SVGAGI. J lost 7 bases, V lost 8 bases, and 11 bases had no gene match. The CDR3 is 15 residues long. Here the CDR3 DNA reads TGTGCCAGCGGACCTACCGGGACAGCCAATTCACCCCTCCACTTT. This codes for CASGPTGTANSPLHF.

The J gene is TRBJ2-3, the V gene TRBV10-3, with D possibly TRBD2 on 6 matching bases. Trimming removed 6 bases from V and 2 bases from J, with 21 bases in between. The V gene's germline CDR1 is ENHRY and CDR2 SYGVKD. The CDR3 runs 17 residues. The CDR3 DNA sequence: TGTGCCATCAGCGAGGGGTATGTGGGGGGTAACACAGATACGCAGTATTTT. Protein: CAISEGYVGGNTDTQYF.

This clone was picked up a small number of times. The gene calls are TRBV5-1 and TRBJ2-7, with TRBD2 matching over 10 bases. CDR1 SGHRS and CDR2 YFSETQ come from the germline V gene. After removal of 0 bases from V and 0 bases from J, the junction contained 12 bases not matched to a gene. The CDR3 sequence is 19 residues long. CDR3 residues: CASSLGRGVSGRISYEQYF. CDR3 sequence (DNA): TGCGCCAGCAGCTTGGGCAGGGGGGTTAGCGGGAGGATCTCCTACGAGCAGTACTTC.

V and J are TRBV5-4 and TRBJ1-2, with D perhaps TRBD1 (5 bases). The CDR3 sequence is 16 residues long. Trimming cost V 4 bases and J 4 bases, with 20 bases left between them. The V gene's germline CDR1 is SGHNT and CDR2 YYREEE (reference sequence). The CDR3 region is CASSPDGGVFAYGYTF. The DNA of the CDR3 is TGTGCCAGCAGCCCGGATGGGGGGGTTTTCGCCTATGGCTACACCTTC.

This clone came up once. CDR3 DNA sequence: TGTGCCAGCAGTTTATCGGGACAGGGGGTCTCCTACGAGCAGTACTTC. It encodes CASSLSGQGVSYEQYF. The J gene is TRBJ2-7, the V gene TRBV27, with 11 positions matching TRBD1. V shed 0 bases and J 0 bases; nucleotides not matched to a gene: 1. Germline CDR1 is MNHEY and CDR2 is SMNVEV (reference sequence). The CDR3 contains 16 residues.